Given below is one T cell receptor beta chain in context. This clonotype turned up a few times. The antigen it recognizes is unknown. Per-base quality was not reported, and no clone a single base away is much larger than it. Trimming removed 0 bases from V and 3 bases from J; the gene matches leave 10 bases unexplained. Per the germline V gene, MNHEY is the CDR1 and SVGEGT is the CDR2. The CDR3 goes from the cysteine to the valine over 17 residues. Only CDR3 DNA is held: 51 bases, read in frame from base 1. Data came from an Illumina NovaSeq 6000. TCRalpha and TCRbeta cDNA libraries were built by 5'RACE with constant-segment primers, adding sample barcodes and unique molecular identifiers. RNA was extracted from every sample with Trizol reagent. Libraries were amplified in two PCR steps, with a second sample barcode and Illumina TruSeq adapters added in the second step. The libraries were sequenced on an Illumina NovaSeq using 2 x 150 bp paired-end reads. In the paper's pipeline: Reads were demultiplexed and collapsed into UMI-guided consensus sequences with migec v1.2.7. Using mixcr v2.1.11, the UMI consensuses were aligned to TRA and TRB V and J templates and assembled into clonotypes. A clonotype was counted as expanded or contracted only if both edgeR and NoisET called the change significant, with noise models trained on biological replicates. For edgeR calls, the thresholds were a false discovery rate-adjusted p below 0.01 and a log2 fold-change of 1. PCA with hierarchical clustering of max-normalized trajectories of the 1000 most abundant clonotypes was used as exploratory dynamics analysis. Each responding clone was given a CD4 or CD8 phenotype based on the CD4+ and CD8+ repertoires, which had been sequenced separately. TCRdb reran the public reads through fastp at Q25 and MiXCR, keeping productive beta chains. Each CDR3 protein gets just one entry, which takes the most common genes and DNA from the rows behind it. These V and J calls derive from TCRdb rather than the authors' analysis. This sample holds about 410,000 distinct CDR3 sequences; roughly 18% were observed only once. The ten largest clones capture approximately 21% of the sample.

These data belong to a study of T-cell memory formation after mild COVID-19 (dated by TCRdb to the early 2020s). About the investigation overall: Most TCR sequence clusters were specific to one of the two donors. Two young, previously healthy adult volunteers made up the cohort, one male and one female. In a couple of donors, T-cell clones that expanded and contracted after mild COVID-19 were followed by sequencing TCRalpha and TCRbeta repertoires longitudinally.

PBMCs were isolated by Ficoll-Paque density gradient centrifugation. General conclusions and limits of the study: The study covered only a couple of mild cases, and larger cohorts including severe cases with pre-infection samples were considered necessary. Clones that contracted from day 15 to 85 showed balanced CD4/CD8 phenotypes, whereas a second wave of clones that expanded from day 15 to 37 leaned towards CD4+. Contracting CD4+ clones turned up mainly in the CM and EM memory subsets, whereas EMRA was where CD8+ clones were enriched. SARS-CoV-2 specificity was not confirmed for the second-wave clones peaking on day 37. Some responding clones were found in pre-infection memory, which suggests that pre-existing cross-reactive memory T cells took part in the SARS-CoV-2 response.

The receptor chain draws on TRBV6-2 or TRBV6-3 and TRBJ2-7, and 8 bases in between align with TRBD1. The source of this sequence is a young man who had mild COVID-19 (a few samples of this study predate the infection). The sample titles of this study are shuffled in the database, so cell type and time point are left out; the donor was told from shared clones. Sequenced material: PBMCs or a T cell subset sorted from them (not recorded which). In nucleotides, the sequence is TGTGCCAGCAGTTACTCGACCAGGGGGCTAGAGGACTACGAGCAGTACGTC. Its protein reads: CASSYSTRGLEDYEQYV.